The rows below give T cell receptor beta chains drawn from one sample of a study of cytomegalovirus exposure and HLA in healthy donors. The data were produced by immunoSEQ multiplex PCR, yet TCRdb's version contains in-frame clones alone and is incomplete. Its table lists 49,000 or so clones. The sample comprised PBMCs. These receptors all come from a man aged 35 to 55 in good health and CMV-seropositive. Both conserved end residues are part of each CDR3. Fields, in order: D gene, V gene, J gene, CDR3 protein, CDR3 DNA. D genes are given only for firm matches.

d_call: TRBD1
v_call: TRBV7-3
j_call: TRBJ2-1
cdr3_aa: CASSPTGGRNEQFF
cdr3_nt: TGTGCCAGCAGCCCTACAGGGGGCCGCAATGAGCAGTTCTTC

d_call: .
v_call: TRBV28
j_call: TRBJ1-5
cdr3_aa: CATSTGNQPQHF
cdr3_nt: TGTGCGACGTCGACAGGTAATCAGCCCCAGCATTTT

d_call: .
v_call: TRBV6-5
j_call: TRBJ1-2
cdr3_aa: CASSSLTDSYGYTF
cdr3_nt: TGTGCCAGCAGTTCTTTGACAGACAGCTATGGCTACACCTTC

d_call: TRBD1
v_call: TRBV6-6
j_call: TRBJ2-5
cdr3_aa: CASSFDRAVETQYF
cdr3_nt: TGTGCCAGCAGTTTCGACAGGGCAGTTGAGACCCAGTACTTC

d_call: .
v_call: TRBV12-2
j_call: TRBJ2-7
cdr3_aa: CASLLAGTLGYEQYF
cdr3_nt: TGTGCAAGTTTACTAGCGGGGACTTTGGGGTACGAGCAGTACTTC

d_call: .
v_call: TRBV19
j_call: TRBJ2-3
cdr3_aa: CASSRGSRGTDTQYF
cdr3_nt: TGTGCCAGTAGTCGCGGCTCCCGTGGCACAGATACGCAGTATTTT

d_call: TRBD1
v_call: TRBV20-1
j_call: TRBJ1-5
cdr3_aa: CSAAGGQPQHF
cdr3_nt: TGCAGTGCTGCAGGGGGGCAGCCCCAGCATTTT

d_call: TRBD2
v_call: TRBV5-1
j_call: TRBJ2-7
cdr3_aa: CASFQAGGESYEQYF
cdr3_nt: TGCGCCAGCTTTCAAGCGGGAGGGGAGTCCTACGAGCAGTACTTC

d_call: .
v_call: TRBV18
j_call: TRBJ2-5
cdr3_aa: CASFRGRQETQYF
cdr3_nt: TGTGCCAGCTTCCGTGGCAGACAAGAGACCCAGTACTTC

d_call: TRBD1
v_call: TRBV9
j_call: TRBJ2-2
cdr3_aa: CASGGQGYTGELFF
cdr3_nt: TGTGCCAGCGGAGGACAGGGATACACCGGGGAGCTGTTTTTT

d_call: TRBD1
v_call: TRBV5-1
j_call: TRBJ2-1
cdr3_aa: CASSWTGGNEQFF
cdr3_nt: TGCGCCAGCAGTTGGACAGGGGGAAATGAGCAGTTCTTC

d_call: TRBD2
v_call: TRBV7-2
j_call: TRBJ2-5
cdr3_aa: CASSPTPGTSGTFQETQYF
cdr3_nt: TGTGCCAGCAGTCCAACACCGGGGACTAGCGGGACCTTCCAAGAGACCCAGTACTTC

d_call: .
v_call: TRBV7-7
j_call: TRBJ2-5
cdr3_aa: CASSVEGGTETQYF
cdr3_nt: TGTGCCAGCAGCGTAGAGGGGGGGACAGAGACCCAGTACTTC

d_call: TRBD2
v_call: TRBV28
j_call: TRBJ2-7
cdr3_aa: CASSSTLAGASYEQYF
cdr3_nt: TGTGCCAGCAGTAGTACTCTAGCGGGAGCTTCCTACGAGCAGTACTTC

d_call: .
v_call: TRBV11-2
j_call: TRBJ2-3
cdr3_aa: CASSSSGGTDTQYF
cdr3_nt: TGTGCCAGCAGCTCGAGCGGAGGGACAGATACGCAGTATTTT

d_call: TRBD1
v_call: TRBV10-1
j_call: TRBJ2-3
cdr3_aa: CASSRDRGTDTQYF
cdr3_nt: TGCGCCAGCAGCCGGGACAGGGGCACAGATACGCAGTATTTT

d_call: TRBD1
v_call: TRBV7-2
j_call: TRBJ2-3
cdr3_aa: CASSLRGLGTDTQYF
cdr3_nt: TGTGCCAGCAGCTTAAGGGGGCTTGGCACAGATACGCAGTATTTT

d_call: .
v_call: TRBV7-3
j_call: TRBJ1-1
cdr3_aa: CASSSPSGGGNTEAFF
cdr3_nt: TGTGCCAGCAGCTCCCCCTCGGGGGGGGGTAACACTGAAGCTTTCTTT

d_call: .
v_call: TRBV20-1
j_call: TRBJ1-2
cdr3_aa: CSARRDYGYTF
cdr3_nt: TGCAGTGCTAGGCGAGACTATGGCTACACCTTC

d_call: TRBD1
v_call: TRBV28
j_call: TRBJ1-1
cdr3_aa: CASRDRKDTEAFF
cdr3_nt: TGTGCCAGCAGGGACAGGAAGGACACTGAAGCTTTCTTT

d_call: TRBD1
v_call: TRBV29-1
j_call: TRBJ2-7
cdr3_aa: CSVGGQGSYEQYF
cdr3_nt: TGCAGCGTTGGCGGACAGGGATCCTACGAGCAGTACTTC

d_call: .
v_call: TRBV25-1
j_call: TRBJ1-1
cdr3_aa: CASSESMGEITEAFF
cdr3_nt: TGTGCCAGCAGTGAATCTATGGGCGAGATCACTGAAGCTTTCTTT

d_call: TRBD2
v_call: TRBV15
j_call: TRBJ2-7
cdr3_aa: CATRPSGSYEQYF
cdr3_nt: TGTGCCACCAGACCTAGCGGCTCCTACGAGCAGTACTTC

d_call: TRBD1
v_call: TRBV7-9
j_call: TRBJ2-7
cdr3_aa: CASKGQNYEQYF
cdr3_nt: TGTGCCAGCAAGGGACAGAACTACGAGCAGTACTTC

d_call: TRBD1
v_call: TRBV9
j_call: TRBJ2-7
cdr3_aa: CASSVFLQNRDSDVWEQYF
cdr3_nt: TGTGCCAGCAGCGTCTTTCTTCAAAACCGGGACAGCGACGTATGGGAGCAGTACTTC

d_call: .
v_call: TRBV25-1
j_call: TRBJ1-2
cdr3_aa: CASSESGIAYGYTF
cdr3_nt: TGTGCCAGCAGTGAATCAGGGATAGCCTATGGCTACACCTTC

d_call: TRBD1
v_call: TRBV19
j_call: TRBJ2-7
cdr3_aa: CASSIGTAKHYEQYF
cdr3_nt: TGTGCCAGTAGTATCGGGACAGCCAAGCACTACGAGCAGTACTTC

d_call: TRBD1
v_call: TRBV5-1
j_call: TRBJ2-1
cdr3_aa: CASSFDPQGGTEQFF
cdr3_nt: TGCGCCAGCAGCTTTGATCCACAGGGGGGCACTGAGCAGTTCTTC

d_call: TRBD1
v_call: TRBV2
j_call: TRBJ1-1
cdr3_aa: CASTIGGRNTEAFF
cdr3_nt: TGTGCCAGCACCATAGGGGGCAGGAACACTGAAGCTTTCTTT

d_call: TRBD2
v_call: TRBV19
j_call: TRBJ2-1
cdr3_aa: CASGGTSGRYNEQFF
cdr3_nt: TGTGCCAGTGGGGGGACTAGCGGGAGATACAATGAGCAGTTCTTC

d_call: TRBD1
v_call: TRBV6-6
j_call: TRBJ2-7
cdr3_aa: CASLGQGDYEQYF
cdr3_nt: TGTGCCAGCCTCGGACAGGGTGATTACGAGCAGTACTTC

d_call: TRBD1
v_call: TRBV9
j_call: TRBJ2-5
cdr3_aa: CASSAGTVETQYF
cdr3_nt: TGTGCCAGCAGCGCCGGGACAGTGGAGACCCAGTACTTC

d_call: .
v_call: TRBV5-1
j_call: TRBJ2-7
cdr3_aa: CASSQRTAYEQYF
cdr3_nt: TGCGCCAGCAGCCAAAGGACAGCCTACGAGCAGTACTTC

d_call: .
v_call: TRBV20-1
j_call: TRBJ1-2
cdr3_aa: CSARDFDGYTF
cdr3_nt: TGCAGTGCTAGAGATTTCGATGGCTACACCTTC

d_call: TRBD1
v_call: TRBV7-9
j_call: TRBJ1-1
cdr3_aa: CASSFGDRGLTEAFF
cdr3_nt: TGTGCCAGCAGCTTTGGGGACAGGGGGCTTACTGAAGCTTTCTTT

d_call: .
v_call: TRBV5-1
j_call: TRBJ2-7
cdr3_aa: CASSWGPTIYSSYEQYF
cdr3_nt: TGCGCCAGCAGCTGGGGTCCGACTATTTATAGCTCCTACGAGCAGTACTTC

d_call: TRBD1
v_call: TRBV4-2
j_call: TRBJ1-2
cdr3_aa: CASSQDGGGSYGYTF
cdr3_nt: TGTGCCAGCAGCCAAGATGGAGGGGGCAGCTATGGCTACACCTTC